One TCR beta chain is described in this entry. As originally analysed: Estimates of nucleated cell counts were drawn from the amplification of reference gene primers. Sequenced by immunoSEQ multiplex PCR; TCRdb stores in-frame clones only, minus some. The D gene and trimming were derived from the DNA, and the V and J assignments and clone size from that table. The repertoire holds approximately 140,000 clones, with 85% to 90% as singletons. This sample stems from a study of blood T cell repertoires in COVID-19. Across the whole study: The cDNA or gDNA used as material had been derived from T cells, B-cell-depleted T cells, or PBMCs.

The germline V and J ends were trimmed by 5 bases and 4 bases, with 8 bases remaining between them. The CDR3 sequence is 12 residues long. Per germline, CDR1 LNHDA and CDR2 SQIVND (reference sequence). The J gene is TRBJ1-2, the V gene TRBV19, with D unresolved. The TCR comes from a man older than 75 with acute or convalescent COVID-19. The sample comprised peripheral blood. In DNA form, the CDR3 reads TGTGCCAGTAGTGTGGCCTCCTATGGCTACACCTTC. Translating it yields CASSVASYGYTF.